This T cell receptor (beta chain) was sequenced during a study of shared clonotypes between healthy human individuals. Generated by immunoSEQ multiplex PCR, the TCRdb table keeps only in-frame clones and is missing some. This sample has fewer than 1.8 million clones, with around 98.5% found just once. Donors comprised only Caucasian adults living in Nashville, Tennessee. Partitioning of CD4+ cells yielded a CD45RA+ naive subset and a CD45RA-negative memory subset. Germline V gene data show CDR1 as SGHRS and CDR2 as YFSETQ. CDR3 length equals 15 residues. The V and J ends lost 0 bases and 7 bases respectively, with 14 bases between them.

This chain joins TRBV5-1 and TRBJ2-1; D is unclear. This receptor was obtained from a man aged 25-45 years in good health. The material sequenced was naive CD4+ T cells sorted from blood. Subset described: CD45RA+ positively selected. In DNA, the CDR3 is TGCGCCAGCAGCTTGGTGGCAGGAACTACTAATGAGCAGTTCTTC. It yields the protein CASSLVAGTTNEQFF.